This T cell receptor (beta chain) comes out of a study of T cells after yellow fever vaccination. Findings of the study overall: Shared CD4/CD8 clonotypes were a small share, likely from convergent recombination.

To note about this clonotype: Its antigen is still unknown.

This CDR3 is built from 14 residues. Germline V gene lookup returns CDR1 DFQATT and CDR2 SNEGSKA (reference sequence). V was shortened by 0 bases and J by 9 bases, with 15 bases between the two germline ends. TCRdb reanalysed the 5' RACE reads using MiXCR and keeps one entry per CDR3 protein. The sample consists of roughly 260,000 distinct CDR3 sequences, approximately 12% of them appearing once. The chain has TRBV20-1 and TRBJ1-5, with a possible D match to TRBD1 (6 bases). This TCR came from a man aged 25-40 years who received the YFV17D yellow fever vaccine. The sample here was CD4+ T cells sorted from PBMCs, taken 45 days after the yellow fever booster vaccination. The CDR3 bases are TGCAGTGCTAGAGAAGGGGGGCCCGGGCTGCCCCAGCATTTT. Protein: CSAREGGPGLPQHF.